This T cell receptor beta chain was retrieved from a study of T-cell reconstitution after alpha-beta-depleted transplantation in children. Overall study findings and caveats: The main origin of T-cell counts and diversity one year after transplant was newly produced T cells. It was reported that alpha-beta T cells came from several hundred expanded graft clones (about two months after transplant).

This clonotype has at least ten counts. What it binds is unknown. Preparation of the TCRbeta library used unique molecular identifiers. TCRdb processed the PCR reads anew with MiXCR; each CDR3 protein has one entry. The data hold 600,000 to 700,000 distinct CDR3 sequences, with less than 15% observed a single time. The CDR3 extends over 13 amino acids. In germline, CDR1 is SQVTM, CDR2 ANQGSEA. Trimming took 3 bases from V and 2 from J, leaving 8 bases between them. The starting material was PBMCs, obtained before TCRalphabeta/CD19-depleted stem cell transplant. The receptor's source is a girl aged 2 to 9 with congenital amegakaryocytic thrombocytopenia, due to receive a stem cell transplant. The V gene is TRBV29-1, the J gene TRBJ2-1; D is unresolved. The CDR3 DNA reads TGCAGCGTTGAGGCTGCTACCTACAATGAGCAGTTCTTC. This codes for CSVEAATYNEQFF.